This TCR beta chain was found in a study of identical twins. Study conclusions and caveats: Researchers reported weaker excess twin sharing in beta out-of-frame sequences. Fewer insertions marked abundant cord blood beta clonotypes; young adult naive trended weakly, memory not at all. Partly confounded zero-insertion analyses could result from invariant MAIT and iNKT cells.

From the 5' RACE reads, TCRdb called clonotypes with MiXCR, one entry per CDR3 protein. The repertoire includes approximately 410,000 distinct CDR3 sequences, approximately 17% of them detected once, and 12% sits in the top ten. This clonotype was seen repeatedly, ten times or more. Its target is not known. Germline values: CDR1 SGHRS, CDR2 YFSETQ. The CDR3 has 11 amino acids. Trimming shortened V by 0 bases and J by 10 bases, and 5 bases separated the two germline ends. V and J are TRBV5-1 and TRBJ2-1; D is unclear. This clonotype originated in a man aged 45-60 years in good health. Sequences were obtained from naive T cells sorted from blood. The CDR3: CASSLAGEQFF. As DNA, the CDR3 is TGCGCCAGCAGCTTGGCTGGGGAGCAGTTCTTC.